Below are 2 T cell receptor beta chains sequenced from a single sample in a study of cytomegalovirus exposure and HLA in healthy donors. 60 Vbeta and 13 Jbeta primers were used in PCR. Assay: immunoSEQ multiplex PCR; the TCRdb copy retains only in-frame clones and omits some. The repertoire has 150,000 to 200,000 clones, around 83% of them found once; the top ten carry roughly 2.2%. Sequencing used PBMCs. Every receptor here comes from a man aged 18 to 30 in good health and CMV-seropositive.

The rearrangement joins TRBV30 to TRBJ2-2, with D tentatively TRBD1 (6 bases). Germline CDR1 and CDR2: GTSNPN and SVGIG (reference sequence). The V end was cut by 2 bases, the J end by 1 base, with 8 bases between. The CDR3 covers 14 residues. CDR3 in amino acids: CAWSRGGNTGELFF. In DNA form, the CDR3 reads TGTGCCTGGAGTAGAGGGGGGAACACCGGGGAGCTGTTTTTT.

The V gene is TRBV4-1, the J gene TRBJ2-7; TRBD1 aligns across 10 bases. Trimming at V came to 2 bases and at J to 2 bases, leaving 3 bases not matched to a gene. Germline V gene sequence: CDR1 MGHRA, CDR2 YSYEKL. The CDR3 sequence is 15 residues long. CDR3 region: CASSQPGQGPYEQYF. CDR3 in DNA: TGCGCCAGCAGCCAACCGGGACAGGGGCCCTACGAGCAGTACTTC.